A selection of T cell receptor beta chains follows, all from one sample in a study of post-analysis software for immune sequencing data. TCRdb fed the PCR reads into MiXCR, producing one record per CDR3 protein. The sample contains roughly 570,000 distinct CDR3 sequences, 30% to 40% of which appear only once. The sample taken for sequencing was blood. The receptors here all came from a girl aged 2 to 17 with multiple sclerosis. CDR3s include the opening cysteine and the closing phenylalanine or tryptophan. D genes are given only for firm matches. Size is stated for part of the rows, as once, few or many counts, or as a class when the clone is expanded.

J gene: TRBJ2-1; clone size: NA; V gene: TRBV6-5; D gene: NA; CDR3 DNA: TGTGCCAGCAGTTATCTTGCCCTCGGGCTAGTGGGCTACAATGAGCAGTTCTTC; CDR3 protein: CASSYLALGLVGYNEQFF
J gene: TRBJ2-1; clone size: once; V gene: TRBV10-3; D gene: TRBD1; CDR3 DNA: TGTGCCATCAGCGCTGCTGACAGGGGAGGTAGTGGGCAGTTCTTC; CDR3 protein: CAISAADRGGSGQFF
J gene: TRBJ2-3; clone size: NA; V gene: TRBV9; D gene: TRBD2; CDR3 DNA: TGTGCCAGCAGCGTGGGACTAGCGGGGGGTGCAGAGACGCAGTATTTT; CDR3 protein: CASSVGLAGGAETQYF
J gene: TRBJ2-6; clone size: NA; V gene: TRBV7-9; D gene: NA; CDR3 DNA: TGTGCCAGCAACTACCCCAGGGAGAAGGACTCTGGGGCCAACGTCCTGACTTTC; CDR3 protein: CASNYPREKDSGANVLTF
J gene: TRBJ2-1; clone size: NA; V gene: TRBV3-1; D gene: NA; CDR3 DNA: TGTGCCAGCAGCCCGGGAACAGGGTGGGACAATGAGCAGTTCTTC; CDR3 protein: CASSPGTGWDNEQFF
J gene: TRBJ2-7; clone size: few; V gene: TRBV29-1; D gene: TRBD1; CDR3 DNA: TGCAGCGGGGGACAGGCGCTCTCCTACGAGCAGTACTTC; CDR3 protein: CSGGQALSYEQYF
J gene: TRBJ2-1; clone size: few; V gene: TRBV7-9; D gene: NA; CDR3 DNA: TGTGCCAGCAGCTCGGACAGAACCTACAATGAGCAGTTCTTC; CDR3 protein: CASSSDRTYNEQFF
J gene: TRBJ2-2; clone size: NA; V gene: TRBV4-1; D gene: NA; CDR3 DNA: TGCGCCAGCAGCCAAGGAGGGTCAAACACCGGGGAGCTGTTTTTT; CDR3 protein: CASSQGGSNTGELFF
J gene: TRBJ2-1; clone size: NA; V gene: TRBV28; D gene: NA; CDR3 DNA: TGTGCCAGCAGGGGATCCGGGGTCGGGTCCAATGAGCAGTTCTTC; CDR3 protein: CASRGSGVGSNEQFF
J gene: TRBJ2-3; clone size: NA; V gene: TRBV3-1; D gene: TRBD2; CDR3 DNA: TGTGCCAGCAGCAAGACTAGCCGGACAGATACGCAGTATTTT; CDR3 protein: CASSKTSRTDTQYF
J gene: TRBJ2-5; clone size: NA; V gene: TRBV29-1; D gene: TRBD1; CDR3 DNA: TGCAGCGTTGACTCTCGCAGGGGGCCAGAGACCCAGTACTTC; CDR3 protein: CSVDSRRGPETQYF
J gene: TRBJ2-2; clone size: few; V gene: TRBV28; D gene: NA; CDR3 DNA: TGTGCCAGCAGTTTTAGGAGGGGGAGCACCGGGGAGCTGTTTTTT; CDR3 protein: CASSFRRGSTGELFF
J gene: TRBJ1-1; clone size: NA; V gene: TRBV20-1; D gene: TRBD1; CDR3 DNA: TGCAGTGCTAGACTTACAGGGGGTAGGGAGGCTTTCTTT; CDR3 protein: CSARLTGGREAFF
J gene: TRBJ2-2; clone size: few; V gene: TRBV29-1; D gene: NA; CDR3 DNA: TGCAGCGTTGTGGTTGGGGGCACCGGGGAGCTGTTTTTT; CDR3 protein: CSVVVGGTGELFF
J gene: TRBJ2-3; clone size: few; V gene: TRBV3-1; D gene: NA; CDR3 DNA: TGTGCCAGCAGCCTGGCAAATTGGGATACGCAGTATTTT; CDR3 protein: CASSLANWDTQYF
J gene: TRBJ2-5; clone size: many; V gene: TRBV3-1; D gene: NA; CDR3 DNA: TGTGCCAGCAGCCCAACCCTACCGGCGCAAGAGACCCAGTACTTC; CDR3 protein: CASSPTLPAQETQYF
J gene: TRBJ1-2; clone size: few; V gene: TRBV27; D gene: NA; CDR3 DNA: TGTGCCAGCAGTCCAGCCTACACCTTC; CDR3 protein: CASSPAYTF
J gene: TRBJ1-1; clone size: few; V gene: TRBV5-1; D gene: NA; CDR3 DNA: TGCGCCAGCAGCTTGGACCCCCGGAACACTGAAGCTTTCTTT; CDR3 protein: CASSLDPRNTEAFF
J gene: TRBJ2-1; clone size: few; V gene: TRBV7-8; D gene: TRBD1; CDR3 DNA: TGTGCCAGCAGCTTAGCAGGGCGACAGGGGTACAATGAGCAGTTCTTC; CDR3 protein: CASSLAGRQGYNEQFF
J gene: TRBJ2-1; clone size: NA; V gene: TRBV20-1; D gene: TRBD2; CDR3 DNA: TGCAGTGCTAGGACTAGCGAGGGGGATGAGCAGTTCTTC; CDR3 protein: CSARTSEGDEQFF
J gene: TRBJ1-2; clone size: few; V gene: TRBV5-1; D gene: TRBD1; CDR3 DNA: TGCGCCAGCAGCTTACACCGGGACAGGGTCGGCTACACCTTC; CDR3 protein: CASSLHRDRVGYTF
J gene: TRBJ2-3; clone size: once; V gene: TRBV27; D gene: TRBD2; CDR3 DNA: TGTGCCAGCAGTTTATACGCGGGGGTCAGCACAGATACGCAGTATTTT; CDR3 protein: CASSLYAGVSTDTQYF
J gene: TRBJ2-7; clone size: NA; V gene: TRBV4-1; D gene: NA; CDR3 DNA: TGCGCCAGCAGCCAAGCAGGGGCAGGGCGGTTGGAGGACGAGCAGTACTTC; CDR3 protein: CASSQAGAGRLEDEQYF
J gene: TRBJ1-4; clone size: NA; V gene: TRBV5-1; D gene: TRBD1; CDR3 DNA: TGCGCCAGCAGCTTGGCCGGGACAGGAGGCGAAAAACTGTTTTTT; CDR3 protein: CASSLAGTGGEKLFF
J gene: TRBJ2-5; clone size: NA; V gene: TRBV12-3/TRBV12-4; D gene: NA; CDR3 DNA: TGTGCCAGCAGTCGGACGGCCCAAGAGACCCAGTACTTC; CDR3 protein: CASSRTAQETQYF
J gene: TRBJ1-1; clone size: NA; V gene: TRBV7-8; D gene: NA; CDR3 DNA: TGTGCCAGCAGCTCCTCGGAGCCTGAAGCTTTCTTT; CDR3 protein: CASSSSEPEAFF
J gene: TRBJ1-2; clone size: NA; V gene: TRBV20-1; D gene: NA; CDR3 DNA: TGCAGTGCTCCCTACAGAGGGGGTGATGGCTACACCTTC; CDR3 protein: CSAPYRGGDGYTF
J gene: TRBJ2-7; clone size: few; V gene: TRBV5-1; D gene: TRBD1; CDR3 DNA: TGCGCCAGCAACGCCGGGACAGGGGACGAGCAGTACTTC; CDR3 protein: CASNAGTGDEQYF
J gene: TRBJ1-2; clone size: few; V gene: TRBV20-1; D gene: NA; CDR3 DNA: TGCAGTGCTAGCCCCGATACAGGGCTTCATGGCTACACCTTC; CDR3 protein: CSASPDTGLHGYTF
J gene: TRBJ2-3; clone size: NA; V gene: TRBV29-1; D gene: NA; CDR3 DNA: TGCAGCGTTGAGACCCGGCGGGGCACAGATAGGCAGTATTTT; CDR3 protein: CSVETRRGTDRQYF
J gene: TRBJ2-4; clone size: many; V gene: TRBV6-6; D gene: NA; CDR3 DNA: TGTGCCAGCAGTTATGGCGGGGCCAAAAACATTCAGTACTTC; CDR3 protein: CASSYGGAKNIQYF
J gene: TRBJ2-3; clone size: NA; V gene: TRBV5-1; D gene: TRBD1; CDR3 DNA: TGCGCCAGCAGCTCAGGACAGGGTCTAGATACGCAGTATTTT; CDR3 protein: CASSSGQGLDTQYF
J gene: TRBJ1-4; clone size: NA; V gene: TRBV7-6; D gene: NA; CDR3 DNA: TGTGCCAGCAGCTTATACGGCCAGGGGATTGCAACTAATGAAAAACTGTTTTTT; CDR3 protein: CASSLYGQGIATNEKLFF
J gene: TRBJ2-1; clone size: NA; V gene: TRBV20-1; D gene: NA; CDR3 DNA: TGCAGTGCTAGTCCTCTAAATGAGCAGTTCTTC; CDR3 protein: CSASPLNEQFF
J gene: TRBJ2-3; clone size: few; V gene: TRBV5-5; D gene: NA; CDR3 DNA: TGTGCCAGCAGCTTCCTCCCTTCACAGGGATTGCTCGGCACAGATACGCAGTATTTT; CDR3 protein: CASSFLPSQGLLGTDTQYF